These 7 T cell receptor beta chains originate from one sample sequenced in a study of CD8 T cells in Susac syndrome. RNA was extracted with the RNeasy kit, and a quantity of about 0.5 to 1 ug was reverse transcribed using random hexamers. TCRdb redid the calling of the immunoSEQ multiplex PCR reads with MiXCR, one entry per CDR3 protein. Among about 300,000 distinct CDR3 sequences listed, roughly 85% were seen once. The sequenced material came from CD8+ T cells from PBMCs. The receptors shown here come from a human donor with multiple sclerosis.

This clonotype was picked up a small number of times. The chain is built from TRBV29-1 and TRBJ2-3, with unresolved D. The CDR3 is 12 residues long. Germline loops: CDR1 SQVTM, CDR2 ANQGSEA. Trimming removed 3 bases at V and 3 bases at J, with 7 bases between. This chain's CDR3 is CSVDKGTDTQYF. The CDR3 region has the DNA TGCAGCGTTGACAAGGGTACAGATACGCAGTATTTT.

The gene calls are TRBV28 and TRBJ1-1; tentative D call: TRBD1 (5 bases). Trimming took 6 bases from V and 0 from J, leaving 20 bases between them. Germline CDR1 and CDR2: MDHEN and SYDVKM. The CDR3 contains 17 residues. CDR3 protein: CASSTSVRLGVNTEAFF. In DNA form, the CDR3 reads TGTGCCAGCAGCACCTCCGTCCGCTTAGGGGTGAACACTGAAGCTTTCTTT. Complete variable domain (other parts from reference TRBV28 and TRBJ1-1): DVKVTQSSRYLVKRTGEKVFLECVQDMDHENMFWYRQDPGLGLRLIYFSYDVKMKEKGDIPEGYSVSREKKERFSLILESASTNQTSMYLCASSTSVRLGVNTEAFFGQGTRLTVV.

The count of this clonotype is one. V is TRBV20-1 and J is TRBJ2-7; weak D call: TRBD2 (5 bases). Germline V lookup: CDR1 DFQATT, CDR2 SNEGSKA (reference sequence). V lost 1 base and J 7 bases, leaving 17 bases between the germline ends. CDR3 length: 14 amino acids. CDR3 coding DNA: TGCAGTGCTAGAGTTCAGACACGGCGGGTGGAGCAGTACTTC. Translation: CSARVQTRRVEQYF.

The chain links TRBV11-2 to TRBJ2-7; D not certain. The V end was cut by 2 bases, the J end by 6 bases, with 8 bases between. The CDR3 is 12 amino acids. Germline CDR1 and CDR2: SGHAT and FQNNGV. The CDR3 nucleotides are TGTGCCAGCAGCTTAAGTTCCCTCGAGCAGTACTTC. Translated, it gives CASSLSSLEQYF. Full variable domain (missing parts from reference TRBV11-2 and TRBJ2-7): EAGVAQSPRYKIIEKRQSVAFWCNPISGHATLYWYQQILGQGPKLLIQFQNNGVVDDSQLPKDRFSAERLKGVDSTLKIQPAKLEDSAVYLCASSLSSLEQYFGPGTRLTVT.

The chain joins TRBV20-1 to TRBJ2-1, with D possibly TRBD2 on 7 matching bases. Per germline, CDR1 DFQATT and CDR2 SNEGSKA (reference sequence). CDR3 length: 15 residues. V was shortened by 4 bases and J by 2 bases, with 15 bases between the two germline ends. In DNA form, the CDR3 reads TGCAGTGCTAAGGGGGGGGAGGTCCCCTACAATGAGCAGTTCTTC. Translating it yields CSAKGGEVPYNEQFF.

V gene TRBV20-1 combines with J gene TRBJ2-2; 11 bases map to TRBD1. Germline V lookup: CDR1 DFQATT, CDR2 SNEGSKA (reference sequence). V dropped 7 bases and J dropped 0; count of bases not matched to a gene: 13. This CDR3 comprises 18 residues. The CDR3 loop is CSGTGGYTWPANTGELFF. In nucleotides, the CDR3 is TGCAGTGGGACAGGGGGCTACACGTGGCCCGCGAACACCGGGGAGCTGTTTTTT.

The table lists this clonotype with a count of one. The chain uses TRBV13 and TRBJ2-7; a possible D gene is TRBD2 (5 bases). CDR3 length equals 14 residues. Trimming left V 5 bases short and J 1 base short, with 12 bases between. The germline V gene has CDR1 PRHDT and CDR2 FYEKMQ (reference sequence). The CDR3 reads CASSERTFSYEQYF. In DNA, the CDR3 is TGTGCCAGCAGCGAACGGACTTTTTCCTACGAGCAGTACTTC.